The present entry profiles one TCR beta chain with its context. Profiled with immunoSEQ multiplex PCR; TCRdb holds only in-frame clones, not every one. The sample lists about 250,000 clones; roughly four fifths were seen once. Per the germline V gene, CDR1 is MDHEN and CDR2 is SYDVKM. V shed 6 bases and J shed 4 bases, with 13 bases lying between them. This CDR3 region has 14 residues. The data are from a study of blood T cell repertoires in COVID-19. The chain joins TRBV28 to TRBJ1-5; maybe TRBD1 (6 bases). What was sequenced was peripheral blood. This TCR derives from a man older than 75 with acute or convalescent COVID-19. The CDR3 DNA sequence: TGTGCCAGCAGGTACAGGGTTTTGAATCAGCCCCAGCATTTT. It encodes CASRYRVLNQPQHF.